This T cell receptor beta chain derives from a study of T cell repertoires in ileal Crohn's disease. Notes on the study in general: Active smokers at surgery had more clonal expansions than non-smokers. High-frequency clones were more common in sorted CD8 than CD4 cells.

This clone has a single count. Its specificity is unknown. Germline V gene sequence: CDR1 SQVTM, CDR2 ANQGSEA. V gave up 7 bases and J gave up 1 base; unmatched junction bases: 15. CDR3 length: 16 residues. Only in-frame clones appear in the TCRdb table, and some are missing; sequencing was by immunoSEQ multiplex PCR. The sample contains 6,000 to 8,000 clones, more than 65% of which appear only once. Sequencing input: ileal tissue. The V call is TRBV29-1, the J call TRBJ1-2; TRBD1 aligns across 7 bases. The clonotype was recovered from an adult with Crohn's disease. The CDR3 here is CSASGADREINYGYTF. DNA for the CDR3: TGCAGCGCCTCGGGGGCAGACAGGGAGATTAACTATGGCTACACCTTC.